This T cell receptor (beta chain) was recovered during a study of T-cell reconstitution after alpha-beta-depleted transplantation in children. The TCRbeta library was prepared with unique molecular identifiers. Each CDR3 protein is one row after TCRdb ran MiXCR on the PCR reads. The sample yields hundreds of thousands of distinct CDR3 sequences, 10% to 15% seen once. Germline V lookup: CDR1 ENHRY, CDR2 SYGVKD. J lost 3 bases, V lost 6 bases, and 3 bases had no gene match. The CDR3 length is 15 residues. Broader study findings: Reportedly, alpha-beta T cells present about two months post-transplant originated from several hundred expanded clones of graft origin. Among T cells one year after transplant, newly produced cells accounted for most counts and diversity.

Remarks on this clonotype: What it recognizes is unknown.

The TCR originated in a male patient aged 10 to 17 who had a stem cell transplant for acute myeloid leukemia, so the T cells may come from the graft donor. This sequence joins TRBV10-3 and TRBJ2-6; 9 nucleotides align to TRBD1. Here the sequenced sample was PBMCs, mostly from graft donor cells, taken 360 days after TCRalphabeta/CD19-depleted stem cell transplant. This chain's CDR3 is CAISGTGYGANVLTF. The CDR3 bases are TGTGCCATCAGCGGGACAGGGTATGGGGCCAACGTCCTGACTTTC.